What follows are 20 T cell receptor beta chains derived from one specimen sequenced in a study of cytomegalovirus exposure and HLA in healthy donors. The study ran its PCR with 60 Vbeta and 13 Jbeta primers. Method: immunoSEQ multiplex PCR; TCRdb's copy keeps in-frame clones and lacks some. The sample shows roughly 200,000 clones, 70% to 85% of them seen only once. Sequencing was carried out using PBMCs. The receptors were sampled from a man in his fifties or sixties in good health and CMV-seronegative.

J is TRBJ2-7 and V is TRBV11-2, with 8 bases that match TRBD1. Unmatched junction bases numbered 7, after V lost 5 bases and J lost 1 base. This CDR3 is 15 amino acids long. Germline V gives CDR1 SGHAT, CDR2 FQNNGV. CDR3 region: CASSPTTGGSYEQYF. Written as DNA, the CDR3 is TGTGCCAGCAGCCCCACTACAGGGGGATCCTACGAGCAGTACTTC.

The CDR3 bases are TGTGCCAGCAGTTACGGAGGGGCGATGGGCACAGATACGCAGTATTTT. It yields the protein CASSYGGAMGTDTQYF. The chain joins TRBV6-5 to TRBJ2-3, with D maybe TRBD2 (6 bases). The CDR3 has 16 residues. Trimming removed 2 bases at V and 1 base at J, with 13 bases between. In germline, CDR1 is MNHEY, CDR2 SVGAGI.

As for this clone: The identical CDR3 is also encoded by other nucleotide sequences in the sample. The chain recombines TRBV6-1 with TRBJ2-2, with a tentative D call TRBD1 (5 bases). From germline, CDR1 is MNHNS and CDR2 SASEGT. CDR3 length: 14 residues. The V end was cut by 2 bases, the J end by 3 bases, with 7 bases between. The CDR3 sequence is CASSEQGYTGELFF. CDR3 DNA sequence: TGTGCCAGCAGTGAACAGGGTTACACCGGGGAGCTGTTTTTT.

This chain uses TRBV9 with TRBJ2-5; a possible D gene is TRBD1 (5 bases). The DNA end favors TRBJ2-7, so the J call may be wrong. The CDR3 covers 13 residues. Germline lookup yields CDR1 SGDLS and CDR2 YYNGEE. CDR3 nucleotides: TGTGCCAGCAGCGCGACAGCCGCCTACGAGCAGTACTTC. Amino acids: CASSATAAYEQYF.

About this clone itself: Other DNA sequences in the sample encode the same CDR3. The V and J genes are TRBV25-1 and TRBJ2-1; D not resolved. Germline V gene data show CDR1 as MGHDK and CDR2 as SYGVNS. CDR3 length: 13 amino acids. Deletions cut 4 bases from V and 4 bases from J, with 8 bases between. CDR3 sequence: CASSGTGYNEQFF. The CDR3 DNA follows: TGTGCCAGCAGTGGAACTGGTTACAATGAGCAGTTCTTC.

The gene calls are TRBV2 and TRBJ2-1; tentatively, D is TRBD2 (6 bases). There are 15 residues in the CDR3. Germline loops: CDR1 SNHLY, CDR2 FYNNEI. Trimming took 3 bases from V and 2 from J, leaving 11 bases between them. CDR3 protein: CASSDSGDPYNEQFF. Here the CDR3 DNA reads TGTGCCAGCAGTGATTCGGGAGATCCCTACAATGAGCAGTTCTTC.

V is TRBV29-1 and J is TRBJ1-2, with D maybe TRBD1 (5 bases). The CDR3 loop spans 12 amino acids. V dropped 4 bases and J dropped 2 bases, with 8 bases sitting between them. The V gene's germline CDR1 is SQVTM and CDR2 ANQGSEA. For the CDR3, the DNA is TGCAGCGTTGCGGGGGTGAACTATGGCTACACCTTC. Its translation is CSVAGVNYGYTF.

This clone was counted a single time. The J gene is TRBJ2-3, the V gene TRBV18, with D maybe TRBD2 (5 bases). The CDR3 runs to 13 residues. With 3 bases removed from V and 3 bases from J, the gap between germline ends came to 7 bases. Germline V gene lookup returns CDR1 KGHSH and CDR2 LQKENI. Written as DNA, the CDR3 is TGTGCCAGCTCACCCGGACTTACAGATACGCAGTATTTT. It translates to CASSPGLTDTQYF.

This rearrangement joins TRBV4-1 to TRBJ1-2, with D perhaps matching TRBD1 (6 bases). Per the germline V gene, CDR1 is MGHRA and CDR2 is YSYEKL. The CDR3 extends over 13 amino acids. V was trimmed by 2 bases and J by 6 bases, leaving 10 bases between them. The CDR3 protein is CASSQRRTDGYTF. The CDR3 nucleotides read TGCGCCAGCAGCCAACGGAGGACAGATGGCTACACCTTC.

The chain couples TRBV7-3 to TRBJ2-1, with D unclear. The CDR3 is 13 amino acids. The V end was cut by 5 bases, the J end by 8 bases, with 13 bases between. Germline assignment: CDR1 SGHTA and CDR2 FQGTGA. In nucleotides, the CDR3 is TGTGCCAGCAGCCCTATGGTCGGTGATGAGCAGTTCTTC. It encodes CASSPMVGDEQFF.

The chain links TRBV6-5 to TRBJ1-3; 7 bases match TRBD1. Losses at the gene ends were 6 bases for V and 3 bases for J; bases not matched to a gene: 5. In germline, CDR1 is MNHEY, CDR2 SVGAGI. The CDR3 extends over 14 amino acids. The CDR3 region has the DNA TGTGCCAGCAGCCGAACAGGGGATGGAAACACCATATATTTT. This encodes CASSRTGDGNTIYF.

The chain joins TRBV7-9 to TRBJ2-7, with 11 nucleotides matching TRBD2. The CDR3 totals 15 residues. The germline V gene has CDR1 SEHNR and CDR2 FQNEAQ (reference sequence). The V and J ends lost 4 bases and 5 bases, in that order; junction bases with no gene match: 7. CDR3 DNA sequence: TGTGCCAGCAGCTCCCCATCTAGCGGGAGGAACGAGCAGTACTTC. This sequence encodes CASSSPSSGRNEQYF.

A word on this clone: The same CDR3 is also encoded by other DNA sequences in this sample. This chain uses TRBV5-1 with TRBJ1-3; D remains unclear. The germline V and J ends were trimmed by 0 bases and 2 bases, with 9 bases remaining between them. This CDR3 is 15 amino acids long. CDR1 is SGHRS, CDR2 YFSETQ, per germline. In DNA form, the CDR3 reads TGCGCCAGCAGCTTGGAGGGAGGAGCTGGAAACACCATATATTTT. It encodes CASSLEGGAGNTIYF.

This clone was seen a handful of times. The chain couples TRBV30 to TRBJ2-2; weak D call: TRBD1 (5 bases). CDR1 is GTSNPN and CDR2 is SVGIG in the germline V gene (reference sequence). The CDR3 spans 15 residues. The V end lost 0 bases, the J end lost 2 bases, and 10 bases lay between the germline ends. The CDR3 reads CAWSVSRANTGELFF. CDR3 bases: TGTGCCTGGAGTGTTTCCAGGGCTAACACCGGGGAGCTGTTTTTT.

This chain's CDR3 is CASGGLAGETQYF. In nucleotides, the CDR3 is TGTGCCAGCGGGGGACTAGCGGGAGAGACCCAGTACTTC. This chain links TRBV9 with TRBJ2-5; TRBD2 matches at 12 bases. Germline assignment: CDR1 SGDLS and CDR2 YYNGEE. Trimming at V came to 7 bases and at J to 4 bases, leaving 2 bases not matched to a gene. The CDR3 runs to 13 residues. The complete variable domain, with remaining parts taken from reference TRBV9 and TRBJ2-5, reads DSGVTQTPKHLITATGQRVTLRCSPRSGDLSVYWYQQSLDQGLQFLIQYYNGEERAKGNILERFSAQQFPDLHSELNLSSLELGDSALYFCASGGLAGETQYFGPGTRLLVL.

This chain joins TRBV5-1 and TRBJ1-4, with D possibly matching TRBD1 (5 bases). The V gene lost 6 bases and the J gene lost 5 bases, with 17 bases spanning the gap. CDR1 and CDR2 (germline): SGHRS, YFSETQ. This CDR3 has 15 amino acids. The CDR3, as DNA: TGCGCCAGCACCCCAACCTGGGGCCCGAATGAAAAACTGTTTTTT. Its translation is CASTPTWGPNEKLFF.

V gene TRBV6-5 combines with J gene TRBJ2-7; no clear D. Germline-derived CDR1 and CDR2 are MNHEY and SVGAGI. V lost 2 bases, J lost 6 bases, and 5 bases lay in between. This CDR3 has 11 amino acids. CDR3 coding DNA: TGTGCCAGCAGTTACGCCGGCGAGCAGTACTTC. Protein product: CASSYAGEQYF.

For the CDR3, the DNA is TGTGCCAGCAGCTTAGTAGGTCCTAGCGGGAGTTCCTACAATGAGCAGTTCTTC. It specifies CASSLVGPSGSSYNEQFF. The rearrangement joins TRBV7-2 to TRBJ2-1, with TRBD2 matching 10 bases. The CDR3 covers 18 residues. Germline V gives CDR1 SGHTA, CDR2 FQGNSA. J gave up 1 base and V 1 base, and 7 bases lay outside the gene matches. Full variable domain (outside the CDR3, taken from reference TRBV7-2 and TRBJ2-1): GAGVSQSPSNKVTEKGKDVELRCDPISGHTALYWYRQSLGQGLEFLIYFQGNSAPDKSGLPSDRFSAERTGGSVSTLTIQRTQQEDSAVYLCASSLVGPSGSSYNEQFFGPGTRLTVL.

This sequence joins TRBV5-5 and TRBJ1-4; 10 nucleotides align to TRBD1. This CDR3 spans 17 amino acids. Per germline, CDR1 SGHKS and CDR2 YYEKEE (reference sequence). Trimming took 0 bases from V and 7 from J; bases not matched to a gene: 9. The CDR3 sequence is CASSLETGGGMFEKLFF. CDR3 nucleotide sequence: TGTGCCAGCAGCTTGGAGACAGGGGGCGGAATGTTTGAAAAACTGTTTTTT. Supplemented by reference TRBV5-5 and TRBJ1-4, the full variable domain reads DAGVTQSPTHLIKTRGQQVTLRCSPISGHKSVSWYQQVLGQGPQFIFQYYEKEERGRGNFPDRFSARQFPNYSSELNVNALLLGDSALYLCASSLETGGGMFEKLFFGSGTQLSVL.

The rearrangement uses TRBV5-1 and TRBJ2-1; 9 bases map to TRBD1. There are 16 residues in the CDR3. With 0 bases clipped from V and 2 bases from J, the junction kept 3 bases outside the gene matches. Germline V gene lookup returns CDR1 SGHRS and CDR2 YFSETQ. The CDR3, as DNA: TGCGCCAGCAGCTTGGAGGGGACAGGGCCCTACAATGAGCAGTTCTTC. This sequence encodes CASSLEGTGPYNEQFF.